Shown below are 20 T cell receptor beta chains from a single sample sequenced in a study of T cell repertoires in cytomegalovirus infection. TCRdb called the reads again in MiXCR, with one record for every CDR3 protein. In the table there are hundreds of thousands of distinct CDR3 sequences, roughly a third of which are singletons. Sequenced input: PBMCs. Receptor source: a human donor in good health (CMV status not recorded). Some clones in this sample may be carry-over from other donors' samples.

The CDR3 reads CAWRPPEAFF. In DNA form, the CDR3 reads TGTGCCTGGAGGCCGCCCGAAGCTTTCTTT. The V and J genes are TRBV30 and TRBJ1-1; D not certain. The CDR3 sequence is 10 residues long. V was clipped by 3 bases and J by 8 bases, with 7 bases between them. Per germline, CDR1 GTSNPN and CDR2 SVGIG (reference sequence).

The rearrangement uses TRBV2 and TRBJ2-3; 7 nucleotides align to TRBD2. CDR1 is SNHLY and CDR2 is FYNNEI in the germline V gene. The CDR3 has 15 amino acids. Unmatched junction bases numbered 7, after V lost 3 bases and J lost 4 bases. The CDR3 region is CASSEEYLAADTQYF. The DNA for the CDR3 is TGTGCCAGCAGTGAGGAATATCTAGCGGCAGATACGCAGTATTTT.

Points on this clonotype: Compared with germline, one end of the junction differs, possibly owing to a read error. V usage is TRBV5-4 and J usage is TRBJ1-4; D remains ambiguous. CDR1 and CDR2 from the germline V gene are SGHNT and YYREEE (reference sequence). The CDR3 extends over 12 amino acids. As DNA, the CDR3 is TGTGCCAGCAGCGTGGATACCGAAAAACTGTTGTTT. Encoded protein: CASSVDTEKLLF.

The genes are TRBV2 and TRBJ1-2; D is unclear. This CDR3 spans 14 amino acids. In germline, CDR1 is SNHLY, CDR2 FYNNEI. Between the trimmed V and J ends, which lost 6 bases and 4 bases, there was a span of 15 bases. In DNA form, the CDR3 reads TGTGCCAGCAGCGCAGCCGGCGCGGGCTATGGCTACACCTTC. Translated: CASSAAGAGYGYTF.

The CDR3 sequence is CASSQRRAGLTDTQYF. CDR3 in DNA: TGTGCCAGCAGCCAAAGGAGAGCTGGCTTAACAGATACGCAGTATTTT. The rearrangement uses TRBV14 and TRBJ2-3; no reliable D call. Trimming left V 2 bases short and J 3 bases short, with 15 bases between. The CDR3 runs 16 residues. Germline CDR1 and CDR2: SGHDN and FVKESK. The full variable domain, its missing parts supplied by reference TRBV14 and TRBJ2-3, is EAGVTQFPSHSVIEKGQTVTLRCDPISGHDNLYWYRRVMGKEIKFLLHFVKESKQDESGMPNNRFLAERTGGTYSTLKVQPAELEDSGVYFCASSQRRAGLTDTQYFGPGTRLTVL.

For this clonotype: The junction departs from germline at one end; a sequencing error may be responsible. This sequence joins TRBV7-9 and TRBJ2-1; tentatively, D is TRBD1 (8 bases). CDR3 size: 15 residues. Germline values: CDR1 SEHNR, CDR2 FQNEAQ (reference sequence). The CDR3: CASSLNRGDYNEPVF. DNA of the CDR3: TGTGCCAGCAGCCTAAACAGGGGGGACTACAATGAGCCCGTCTTC.

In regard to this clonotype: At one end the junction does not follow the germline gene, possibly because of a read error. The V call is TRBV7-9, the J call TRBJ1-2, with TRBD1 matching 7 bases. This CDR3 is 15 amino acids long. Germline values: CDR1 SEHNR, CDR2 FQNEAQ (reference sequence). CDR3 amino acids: CASSPRQGGDYRYTF. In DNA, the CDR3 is TGTGCCAGCAGCCCTCGACAGGGAGGGGACTATCGCTACACCTTC.

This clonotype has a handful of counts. The CDR3 loop is CASSPRTASNEKLFF. In nucleotides, the CDR3 is TGTGCCAGTAGTCCACGGACAGCCTCTAATGAAAAACTGTTTTTT. This chain links TRBV19 with TRBJ1-4; perhaps TRBD1 as D (6 bases). The CDR3 totals 15 residues. CDR1 is LNHDA and CDR2 is SQIVND in the germline V gene (reference sequence). V was cut by 5 bases and J by 3 bases, with 13 bases left in between. The full variable domain, in which reference TRBV19 and TRBJ1-4 provide the parts outside the CDR3, is DGGITQSPKYLFRKEGQNVTLSCEQNLNHDAMYWYRQDPGQGLRLIYYSQIVNDFQKGDIAEGYSVSREKKESFPLTVTSAQKNPTAFYLCASSPRTASNEKLFFGSGTQLSVL.

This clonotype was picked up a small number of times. Written as DNA, the CDR3 is TGTGCCAGCAGCCAGGGGGAAAGGAACACTGAAGCTTTCTTT. As protein: CASSQGERNTEAFF. The chain combines TRBV5-4 with TRBJ1-1, with TRBD1 matching over 7 bases. Germline V gene data show CDR1 as SGHNT and CDR2 as YYREEE (reference sequence). Unmatched junction bases numbered 4, after V lost 4 bases and J lost 1 base. The CDR3 extends over 14 amino acids.

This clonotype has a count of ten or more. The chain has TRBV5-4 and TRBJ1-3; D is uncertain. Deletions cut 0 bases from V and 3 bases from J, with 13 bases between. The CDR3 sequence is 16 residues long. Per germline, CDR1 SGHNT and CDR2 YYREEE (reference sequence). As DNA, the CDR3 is TGTGCCAGCAGCTTGGGAGGTGTCCAAGTTGGAAACACCATATATTTT. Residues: CASSLGGVQVGNTIYF.

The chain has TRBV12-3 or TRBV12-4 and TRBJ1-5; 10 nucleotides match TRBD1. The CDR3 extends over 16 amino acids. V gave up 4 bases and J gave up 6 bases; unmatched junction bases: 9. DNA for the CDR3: TGTGCCAGCAGTTCGATTGGACAGGGGGTCTTTCAGCCCCAGCATTTT. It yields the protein CASSSIGQGVFQPQHF.

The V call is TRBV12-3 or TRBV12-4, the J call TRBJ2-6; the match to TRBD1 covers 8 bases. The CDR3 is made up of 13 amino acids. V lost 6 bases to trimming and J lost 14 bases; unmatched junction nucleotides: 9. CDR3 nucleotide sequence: TGTGCCAGCAGCTCAGGGGGCCGTCAGTTCCTGACTTTC. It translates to CASSSGGRQFLTF.

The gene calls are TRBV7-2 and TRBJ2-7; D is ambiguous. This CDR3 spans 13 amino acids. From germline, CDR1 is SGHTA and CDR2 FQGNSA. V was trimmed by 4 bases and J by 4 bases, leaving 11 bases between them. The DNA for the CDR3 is TGTGCCAGCAGCTCACGGGCCACATACGAGCAGTACTTC. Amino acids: CASSSRATYEQYF. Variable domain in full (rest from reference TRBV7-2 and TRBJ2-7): GAGVSQSPSNKVTEKGKDVELRCDPISGHTALYWYRQSLGQGLEFLIYFQGNSAPDKSGLPSDRFSAERTGGSVSTLTIQRTQQEDSAVYLCASSSRATYEQYFGPGTRLTVT.

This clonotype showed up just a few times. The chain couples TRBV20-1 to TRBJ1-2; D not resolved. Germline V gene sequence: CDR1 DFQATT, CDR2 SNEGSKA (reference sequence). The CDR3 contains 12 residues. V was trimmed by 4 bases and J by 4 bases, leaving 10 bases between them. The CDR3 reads CSATETAYGYTF. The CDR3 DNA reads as TGCAGTGCTACCGAAACAGCCTATGGCTACACCTTC.

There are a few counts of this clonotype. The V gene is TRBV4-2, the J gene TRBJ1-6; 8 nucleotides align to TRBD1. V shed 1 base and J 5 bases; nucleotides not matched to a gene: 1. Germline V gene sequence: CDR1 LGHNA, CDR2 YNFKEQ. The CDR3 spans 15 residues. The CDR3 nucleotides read TGTGCCAGCAGCCAAGGGGACAGGAATAATTCACCCCTCCACTTT. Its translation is CASSQGDRNNSPLHF.

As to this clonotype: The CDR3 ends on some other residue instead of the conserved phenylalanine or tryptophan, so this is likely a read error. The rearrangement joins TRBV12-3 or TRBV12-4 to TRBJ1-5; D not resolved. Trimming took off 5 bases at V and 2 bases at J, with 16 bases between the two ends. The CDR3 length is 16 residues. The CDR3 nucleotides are TGTGCCAGCAGTGGACCGTTCTCCCGGGGCAATCAGCCCCAGCATTGT. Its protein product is CASSGPFSRGNQPQHC.

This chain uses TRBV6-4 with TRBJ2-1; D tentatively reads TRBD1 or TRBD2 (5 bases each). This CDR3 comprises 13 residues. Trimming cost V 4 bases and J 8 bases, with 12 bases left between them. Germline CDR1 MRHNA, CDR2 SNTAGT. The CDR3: CASSVRMGDEQFF. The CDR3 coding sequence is TGTGCCAGCAGTGTTCGAATGGGGGATGAGCAGTTCTTC.

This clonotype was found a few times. CDR3 sequence (DNA): TGTGCCAGCTCAGGTGGGCTTTCCACTGAAGCTTTCTTT. Translating gives CASSGGLSTEAFF. The chain couples TRBV18 to TRBJ1-1; D remains ambiguous. V lost 5 bases and J lost 4, with 11 bases in between. Germline V gives CDR1 KGHSH, CDR2 LQKENI. The CDR3 consists of 13 residues.

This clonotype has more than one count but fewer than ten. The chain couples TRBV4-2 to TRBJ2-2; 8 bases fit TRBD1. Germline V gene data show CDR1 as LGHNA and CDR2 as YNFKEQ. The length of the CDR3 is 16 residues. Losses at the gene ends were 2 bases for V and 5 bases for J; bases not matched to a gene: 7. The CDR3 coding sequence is TGTGCCAGCAGCCAACCGGGACAGGTTATGACCGGGGAGCTGTTTTTT. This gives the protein CASSQPGQVMTGELFF.

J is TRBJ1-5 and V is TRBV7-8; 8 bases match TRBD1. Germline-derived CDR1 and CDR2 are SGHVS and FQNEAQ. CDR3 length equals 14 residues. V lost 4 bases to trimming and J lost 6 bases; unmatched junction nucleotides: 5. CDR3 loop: CASSSPGTGQPQHF. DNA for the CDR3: TGTGCCAGCAGCTCGCCGGGGACAGGTCAGCCCCAGCATTTT.